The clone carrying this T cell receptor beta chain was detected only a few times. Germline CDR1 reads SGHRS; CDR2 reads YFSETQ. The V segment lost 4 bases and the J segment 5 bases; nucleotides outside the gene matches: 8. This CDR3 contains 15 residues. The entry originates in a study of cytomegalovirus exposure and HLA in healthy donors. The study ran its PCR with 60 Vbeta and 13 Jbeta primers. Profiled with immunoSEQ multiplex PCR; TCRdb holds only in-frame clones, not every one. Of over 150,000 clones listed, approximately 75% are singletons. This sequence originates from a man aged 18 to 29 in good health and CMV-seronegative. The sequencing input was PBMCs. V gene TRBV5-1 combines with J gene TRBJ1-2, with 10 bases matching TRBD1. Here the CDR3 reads CASSPNGQGVYGYTF. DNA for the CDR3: TGCGCCAGCAGCCCAAACGGACAGGGGGTATATGGCTACACCTTC.